The clone carrying this TCR beta chain came up a few times. This entry comes from a study of T-cell reconstitution after alpha-beta-depleted transplantation in children. The CDR3 covers 18 residues. CDR1 is SGHTA, CDR2 FQGNSA, per germline. J was trimmed by 8 bases and V by 1 base; bases with no gene match: 15. Unique molecular identifiers were used in preparing the TCRbeta library. One entry per CDR3 protein, called by TCRdb with MiXCR from the PCR reads. Altogether 400,000 to 500,000 distinct CDR3 sequences are present, roughly 10% being singletons, with the ten largest covering 4.5% to 6%. The chain has TRBV7-2 and TRBJ2-3, with TRBD2 matching 10 bases. The sequence was collected from a human donor who donated a stem cell graft to a child with acute myeloid leukemia. The sequencing used PBMCs from the stem cell graft donor, collected from the stem cell graft. The CDR3 protein is CASSLVATSGRAVGTQYF. CDR3 DNA sequence: TGTGCCAGCAGCTTAGTCGCAACCAGCGGGAGGGCTGTGGGTACGCAGTATTTT. The full variable domain, rest sourced from reference TRBV7-2 and TRBJ2-3, is GAGVSQSPSNKVTEKGKDVELRCDPISGHTALYWYRQSLGQGLEFLIYFQGNSAPDKSGLPSDRFSAERTGGSVSTLTIQRTQQEDSAVYLCASSLVATSGRAVGTQYFGPGTRLTVL.